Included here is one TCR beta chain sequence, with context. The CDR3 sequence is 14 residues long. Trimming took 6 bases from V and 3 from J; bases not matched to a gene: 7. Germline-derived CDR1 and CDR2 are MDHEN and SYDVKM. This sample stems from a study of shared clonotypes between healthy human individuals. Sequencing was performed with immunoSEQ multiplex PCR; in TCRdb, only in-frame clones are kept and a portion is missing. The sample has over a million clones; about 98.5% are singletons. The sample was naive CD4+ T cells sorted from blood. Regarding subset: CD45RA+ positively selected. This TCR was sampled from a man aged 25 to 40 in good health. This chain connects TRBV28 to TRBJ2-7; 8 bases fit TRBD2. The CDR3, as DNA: TGTGCCAGCAGGCCCGGGACTAGGAACTACGAGCAGTACTTC. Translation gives CASRPGTRNYEQYF.